These T cell receptor beta chains were read from a single sample in a study of blood T cell repertoires in COVID-19. Method: immunoSEQ multiplex PCR; TCRdb's copy keeps in-frame clones and lacks some. The sample yields around 200,000 clones, over 70% seen once. Sequencing was carried out using peripheral blood. The receptors come from a woman in her fifties or sixties with acute or convalescent COVID-19. The CDR3 runs from the conserved cysteine through the conserved F or W. D genes are given only for firm matches. Not every row has a clone size; where given, it reads once, few, many or a size class.

d_call j_call clone_size v_call cdr3_nt cdr3_aa
NA TRBJ2-7 NA TRBV14 TGTGCCAGCAGTCGGGGGAGCTCCTACGAGCAGTACTTC CASSRGSSYEQYF
NA TRBJ2-1 NA TRBV7-2 TGTGCCAGCAGCTTAGTGGCGGATTCCTACAATGAGCAGTTCTTC CASSLVADSYNEQFF
TRBD2 TRBJ2-3 NA TRBV7-9 TGTGCCAGCAACCCTAAGGCGGGAGGAGATACGCAGTATTTT CASNPKAGGDTQYF
TRBD1 TRBJ1-2 NA TRBV5-1 TGCGCCAGCAGCCGGGGGACAGGGGGCGGTGACTATGGCTACACCTTC CASSRGTGGGDYGYTF
NA TRBJ2-2 NA TRBV7-6 TGTGCCAGCAGCTTAGAGAGGATCGCGGTCACCGGGGAGCTGTTTTTT CASSLERIAVTGELFF
TRBD2 TRBJ2-7 NA TRBV4-1 TGCGCCAGCAGCCAAGATTCGAGCGGGACCTACTCCTACGAGCAGTACTTC CASSQDSSGTYSYEQYF
NA TRBJ1-5 once TRBV2 TGTGCCAGCAGTGAAGGAGGAGGCAATCAGCCCCAGCATTTT CASSEGGGNQPQHF
TRBD1 TRBJ2-1 once TRBV28 TGTGCCAGCAGTTCAACGACAGGGGGCGCCTACAATGAGCAGTTCTTC CASSSTTGGAYNEQFF
TRBD1 TRBJ1-4 NA TRBV5-1 TGCGCCAGCAGCTTGGAGTGGACAGGGGAGTTGGGAAAACTGTTTTTT CASSLEWTGELGKLFF
TRBD1 TRBJ2-3 NA TRBV5-4 TGTGCCAGCAGCCCTACGGGACAGGGACTCACAGATACGCAGTATTTT CASSPTGQGLTDTQYF
NA TRBJ1-4 once TRBV7-2 TGTGCCAGCAGCTCCCGTATAAGCTATGAAAAACTGTTTTTT CASSSRISYEKLFF
NA TRBJ2-2 once TRBV24-1 TGTGCCACCGGACAGACGAACACCGGGGAGCTGTTTTTT CATGQTNTGELFF
NA TRBJ2-1 NA TRBV29-1 TGCAGCGTTCATCTTATCGGGCAGTTCTTC CSVHLIGQFF
NA TRBJ1-5 few TRBV2 TGTGCCAGCACCCTAGGGAGTCAGCCCCAGCATTTT CASTLGSQPQHF
TRBD1 TRBJ1-5 NA TRBV4-2 TGTGCCAGCAGCGCGCGGGACAGGGGGCCTTCTCAGCCCCAGCATTTT CASSARDRGPSQPQHF
TRBD1 TRBJ2-7 NA TRBV18 TGTGCCAGCGCACGACAGGGGGCAGGGGAGCAGTACTTC CASARQGAGEQYF
TRBD2 TRBJ2-1 NA TRBV19 TGTGCCAGTAGTCGTCGGACTAGCGGCAGCTACAATGAGCAGTTCTTC CASSRRTSGSYNEQFF
TRBD1 TRBJ1-6 few TRBV10-1 TGCGCCAGCAGTGAGGGGACAGGGAATAGTCCCCTCCACTTT CASSEGTGNSPLHF
NA TRBJ2-3 NA TRBV19 TGTGCCAGTACCGAAGACCAAGGGGTGGCAGATACGCAGTATTTT CASTEDQGVADTQYF
NA TRBJ2-3 NA TRBV7-9 TGTGCCAGCAGCCCCAGTAGCGATACGCAGTATTTT CASSPSSDTQYF
NA TRBJ1-3 NA TRBV28 TGTGCCAGCAGTTTAGGGGGGGCCCAAGGAAACACCATATATTTT CASSLGGAQGNTIYF
TRBD2 TRBJ2-1 NA TRBV19 TGTGCCAGCCGGGGGGCTAGCGGGAGAAATTCAGTGGGTGAGCAGTTCTTC CASRGASGRNSVGEQFF
TRBD1 TRBJ2-7 few TRBV7-2 TGTGCCAGCAGCTTAGCGGGGGGACAGGGAGACCCCTACGAGCAGTACTTC CASSLAGGQGDPYEQYF
NA TRBJ2-5 NA TRBV12-5 TGTGCTAGTGGTTTGGTGCCAGACCAAGAGACCCAGTACTTC CASGLVPDQETQYF
TRBD2 TRBJ2-7 NA TRBV14 TGTGCCAGCAGCCAAGATTTAAATCGGGGACTAGGGAGACGACAGTCCTACGAGCAGTACTTC CASSQDLNRGLGRRQSYEQYF
NA TRBJ1-4 few TRBV6-5 TGTGCCAGCAGAAGTGGGGCGTTAAGTGAAAAACTGTTTTTT CASRSGALSEKLFF
NA TRBJ2-1 NA TRBV10-2 TGCGCCAGCAGGGGGCTAGGCGGGACGGATGAGCAGTTCTTC CASRGLGGTDEQFF
TRBD2 TRBJ2-5 once TRBV6-5 TGTGCCAGCAGCCGTCTAGCGGGAGGGCAAGAGACCCAGTACTTC CASSRLAGGQETQYF
NA TRBJ2-2 few TRBV28 TGTGCCAGCAGTTTATTTGGCAGGGCGAACACCGGGGAGCTGTTTTTT CASSLFGRANTGELFF
TRBD2 TRBJ2-1 NA TRBV5-6 TGTGCCAGCAGCTTGGCCGCTAGCGGGAGGGTAAATGAGCAGTTCTTC CASSLAASGRVNEQFF
NA TRBJ2-1 NA TRBV5-1 TGCGCCAGCAGGGAGTTAATTAGCTCCTACAATGAGCAGTTCTTC CASRELISSYNEQFF
TRBD1 TRBJ2-1 NA TRBV6-5 TGTGCCAGCAGAGAGACAGGGGGGGGCGTTGAGCAGTTCTTC CASRETGGGVEQFF
NA TRBJ2-7 once TRBV11-3 TGTGCCAGCAGCTTAGGTTACAGGGACGAGCAGTACTTC CASSLGYRDEQYF
TRBD2 TRBJ2-1 few TRBV27 TGTGCCAGCAGTTTGAGACGGGAGGGCCGGTACCCTGATGAGCAGTTCTTC CASSLRREGRYPDEQFF
TRBD2 TRBJ2-7 NA TRBV2 TGTGCCAGCAGTACCCAGCGGGAGGGCCGGGGCGAGCAGTACTTC CASSTQREGRGEQYF
TRBD1 TRBJ2-7 NA TRBV12-5 TGTGCTAGTGGTTTGGCCGGGACAGGGCGTACCTACGAGCAGTACTTC CASGLAGTGRTYEQYF
TRBD2 TRBJ2-5 few TRBV5-5 TGTGCCAGCAGCTTTCTAGCTAGCGGGAGCGTGACCCAGTACTTC CASSFLASGSVTQYF
NA TRBJ2-6 NA TRBV27 TGTGCCAGCACCCCCATTAGCTCTGGGGCCAACGTCCTGACTTTC CASTPISSGANVLTF
NA TRBJ2-6 NA TRBV19 TGTGCCAGTACCTCGGCGGTGGGGGCCAACGTCCTGACTTTC CASTSAVGANVLTF
TRBD1 TRBJ2-5 NA TRBV27 TGTGCCAGCAGTCCCTACACCGGGACAGGTGGGACCCAGTACTTC CASSPYTGTGGTQYF
NA TRBJ1-6 NA TRBV7-6 TGTGCCAGCAGCTTAGCAAGCGGGGCCGGGTCACCCCTCCACTTT CASSLASGAGSPLHF